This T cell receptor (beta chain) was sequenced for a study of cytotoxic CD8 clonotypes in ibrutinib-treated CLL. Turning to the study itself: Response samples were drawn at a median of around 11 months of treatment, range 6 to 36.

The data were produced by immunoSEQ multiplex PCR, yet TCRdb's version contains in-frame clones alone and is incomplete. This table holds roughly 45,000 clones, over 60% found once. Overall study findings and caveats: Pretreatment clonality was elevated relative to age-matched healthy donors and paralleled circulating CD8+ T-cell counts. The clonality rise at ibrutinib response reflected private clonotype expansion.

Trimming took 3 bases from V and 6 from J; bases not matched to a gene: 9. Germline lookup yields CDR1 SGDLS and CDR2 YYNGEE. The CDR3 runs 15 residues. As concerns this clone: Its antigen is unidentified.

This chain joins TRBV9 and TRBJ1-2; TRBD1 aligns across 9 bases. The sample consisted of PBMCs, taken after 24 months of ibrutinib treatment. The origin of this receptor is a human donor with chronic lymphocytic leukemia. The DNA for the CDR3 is TGTGCCAGCAGCGCGCACCTGGGACAGGGCGATGGCTACACCTTC. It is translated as CASSAHLGQGDGYTF.